Shown below are 20 T cell receptor beta chains from a single sample sequenced in a study of blood T cell repertoires in COVID-19. Here immunoSEQ multiplex PCR was the method, and the copy in TCRdb shows in-frame clones only, minus some. Seen here are about 110,000 clones, around 81% observed once, and the top ten hold just over 4%. Sequencing used peripheral blood. These TCRs come from a woman in her 70s with acute or convalescent COVID-19.

This clone was seen only a few times. The V gene is TRBV4-3, the J gene TRBJ1-2; maybe TRBD1 (6 bases). Germline V lookup: CDR1 LGHNA, CDR2 YSLEER. CDR3 length: 15 residues. The V and J ends lost 0 bases and 3 bases respectively, with 11 bases between them. In nucleotides, the CDR3 is TGCGCCAGCAGCCAAGAGTTCAGGGGCCACTATGGCTACACCTTC. This translates into CASSQEFRGHYGYTF.

The chain has TRBV12-3 or TRBV12-4 and TRBJ1-1; D is unresolved. The length of the CDR3 is 12 residues. The germline V and J ends were trimmed by 7 bases and 1 base, with 7 bases remaining between them. The CDR3 DNA reads as TGTGCCAGCATCACAGAGAACACTGAAGCTTTCTTT. Translation gives CASITENTEAFF.

The chain combines TRBV27 with TRBJ1-3; weak D call: TRBD1 (5 bases). The ends were cut back, 4 bases at V and 2 bases at J, with 12 bases in the middle. CDR3 length equals 15 residues. Germline V gene sequence: CDR1 MNHEY, CDR2 SMNVEV (reference sequence). The CDR3 spells CASSYQGQAGNTIYF. The CDR3 DNA is TGTGCCAGCAGTTACCAGGGTCAAGCTGGAAACACCATATATTTT.

V and J are TRBV5-1 and TRBJ1-6, with 9 bases identical to TRBD1. The CDR3 is 17 residues long. The trim removed 1 base at V and 7 bases at J, leaving 9 bases unmatched. Germline V gene sequence: CDR1 SGHRS, CDR2 YFSETQ. CDR3 loop: CASSLSGLGTGNSPLHF. CDR3 in DNA: TGCGCCAGCAGCTTGTCTGGGTTGGGGACAGGGAATTCACCCCTCCACTTT.

The chain uses TRBV7-9 and TRBJ2-1; tentative D call: TRBD1 (6 bases). V lost 1 base and J 2 bases, leaving 12 bases between the germline ends. Germline CDR1 reads SEHNR; CDR2 reads FQNEAQ (reference sequence). CDR3 length: 16 residues. The CDR3 DNA reads as TGTGCCAGCAGCTTAGGATTTCAGGGGCCCTACAATGAGCAGTTCTTC. It is translated as CASSLGFQGPYNEQFF.

In this sample, this clone turned up once. J is TRBJ2-7 and V is TRBV5-4; 7 positions agree with TRBD2. Trimming removed 2 bases from V and 2 bases from J; junction bases left unmatched: 4. CDR1 and CDR2 (germline): SGHNT, YYREEE (reference sequence). This CDR3 comprises 14 residues. The CDR3 here is CASSLVAGAYEQYF. CDR3 DNA: TGTGCCAGCAGCTTAGTAGCGGGCGCCTACGAGCAGTACTTC.

The chain recombines TRBV28 with TRBJ1-2, with TRBD1 matching over 8 bases. CDR1 and CDR2 (germline): MDHEN, SYDVKM. This CDR3 contains 16 residues. V trimming: 3 bases; J trimming: 8 bases; junction bases outside the gene matches: 14. The CDR3 spells CASSLLLAGGGRGYTF. CDR3 DNA sequence: TGTGCCAGCAGTTTGCTCCTCGCAGGGGGCGGGAGAGGCTACACCTTC.

This chain uses TRBV13 with TRBJ1-2; perhaps TRBD1 as D (5 bases). The CDR3 length is 15 residues. The germline gives CDR1 PRHDT, CDR2 FYEKMQ (reference sequence). Trimming shortened V by 2 bases and J by 7 bases, and 17 bases separated the two germline ends. The chain's CDR3 is CASSLQFNRRTGYTF. DNA of the CDR3: TGTGCCAGCAGCTTACAGTTTAACAGGAGAACTGGCTACACCTTC.

This clone was counted a few times. This rearrangement joins TRBV7-9 to TRBJ1-1; D gene uncertain. Germline V gene sequence: CDR1 SEHNR, CDR2 FQNEAQ (reference sequence). This CDR3 contains 12 residues. The V gene lost 5 bases and the J gene lost 7 bases, with 11 bases spanning the gap. In DNA form, the CDR3 reads TGTGCCAGCAGCACCACCGGTTATGAAGCTTTCTTT. It yields the protein CASSTTGYEAFF.

The rearrangement links TRBV18 to TRBJ2-7; 10 positions match TRBD1. V gave up 4 bases and J gave up 12 bases; unmatched junction bases: 9. CDR3 size: 13 residues. From germline, CDR1 is KGHSH and CDR2 LQKENI. For the CDR3, the DNA is TGTGCCAGCTCACTTGCCGGGACAGGGGTTTTGTACGTC. Its protein is CASSLAGTGVLYV.

The chain uses TRBV3-1 (or the pseudogene TRBV3-2) and TRBJ1-2, with 7 bases fitting TRBD1. This CDR3 is 14 amino acids long. CDR1 and CDR2 (germline): LGHDT, YNNKEL (reference sequence). J lost 8 bases, V lost 4 bases, and 10 bases had no gene match. Here the CDR3 reads CASSLTTGRRGYTF. The CDR3, as DNA: TGTGCCAGCAGCCTTACGACAGGGCGTAGAGGCTACACCTTC.

The chain is built from TRBV7-3 and TRBJ2-3; 9 bases map to TRBD1. The CDR3 extends over 17 amino acids. Per germline, CDR1 SGHTA and CDR2 FQGTGA. With V trimmed by 3 bases and J by 0 bases, 7 bases remained unmatched. CDR3: CASSLGTGSTSTDTQYF. DNA for the CDR3: TGTGCCAGCAGCTTGGGGACAGGGAGCACTAGCACAGATACGCAGTATTTT.

The V gene is TRBV6-5, the J gene TRBJ2-1; 10 nucleotides match TRBD2. V lost 6 bases and J lost 7; bases outside the gene matches: 9. The CDR3 covers 15 residues. Germline V CDR1 and CDR2: MNHEY, SVGAGI. The CDR3 sequence: CASRFDGTSVNEQFF. CDR3 DNA sequence: TGTGCCAGCAGGTTCGATGGGACTAGCGTAAATGAGCAGTTCTTC.

V and J are TRBV7-2 and TRBJ1-2; perhaps TRBD1 as D (5 bases). Trimming removed 2 bases at V and 2 bases at J, with 9 bases between. CDR1 SGHTA and CDR2 FQGNSA come from the germline V gene. This CDR3 region has 14 residues. CDR3 loop: CASSLNGGNYGYTF. CDR3 in DNA: TGTGCCAGCAGCTTAAACGGGGGAAACTATGGCTACACCTTC.

The chain combines TRBV18 with TRBJ2-2; TRBD2 aligns across 11 bases. This CDR3 is 21 amino acids long. Germline values: CDR1 KGHSH, CDR2 LQKENI. The V gene end was trimmed by 3 bases and the J gene end by 7 bases; junction bases not matched to a gene: 22. The CDR3 is CASSPRGTRGLADPGGGELFF. In nucleotides, the CDR3 is TGTGCCAGCTCACCGAGGGGGACCCGGGGACTAGCGGATCCTGGAGGCGGGGAGCTGTTTTTT.

The gene calls are TRBV4-1 and TRBJ1-3; 7 nucleotides line up with TRBD1. Germline V gene data show CDR1 as MGHRA and CDR2 as YSYEKL. The CDR3 is 17 amino acids. Germline trimming cut 1 base from V and 0 bases from J; bases unmatched to any gene: 6. CDR3 in DNA: TGCGCCAGCAGCCAAGGCAACAGGGGCGGCTCTGGAAACACCATATATTTT. The encoded protein is CASSQGNRGGSGNTIYF.

The CDR3 DNA follows: TGTGCCAGTAGTATAGCCTCCGGGACAGGGGTCCAGCCCCAGCATTTT. Translating it yields CASSIASGTGVQPQHF. The rearrangement links TRBV19 to TRBJ1-5, with 10 positions matching TRBD1. This CDR3 spans 16 amino acids. Germline CDR1 is LNHDA and CDR2 is SQIVND (reference sequence). After removal of 1 base from V and 7 bases from J, the junction contained 7 bases not matched to a gene.

The rearrangement uses TRBV7-9 and TRBJ2-5, with D perhaps matching TRBD1 (6 bases). The CDR3 runs 15 residues. CDR1 is SEHNR, CDR2 FQNEAQ, per germline (reference sequence). Trimming shortened V by 5 bases and J by 4 bases, and 17 bases separated the two germline ends. CDR3 sequence reads: CASSPEQGSVETQYF. The CDR3, as DNA: TGTGCCAGCAGCCCCGAACAGGGCTCTGTAGAGACCCAGTACTTC.

This clone has a single count. The chain has TRBV3-1 (or the pseudogene TRBV3-2) and TRBJ1-5; unclear D gene. Trimming took off 0 bases at V and 1 base at J, with 7 bases between the two ends. Per germline, CDR1 LGHDT and CDR2 YNNKEL (reference sequence). The CDR3 extends over 15 amino acids. The CDR3 DNA sequence: TGTGCCAGCAGCCAAGACGCGTCGAGCAATCAGCCCCAGCATTTT. As protein: CASSQDASSNQPQHF.

This clone was detected only a few times. The genes are TRBV28 and TRBJ1-4; maybe TRBD1 (5 bases). The germline V gene encodes CDR1 MDHEN and CDR2 SYDVKM. The CDR3 runs to 14 residues. With 10 bases removed from V and 8 bases from J, the gap between germline ends came to 20 bases. DNA for the CDR3: TGTGCCACCATGGGCAGGGCCAAAGGCGAAAAACTGTTTTTT. Residues: CATMGRAKGEKLFF. The entire variable domain, with the rest obtained from reference TRBV28 and TRBJ1-4, is as follows: DVKVTQSSRYLVKRTGEKVFLECVQDMDHENMFWYRQDPGLGLRLIYFSYDVKMKEKGDIPEGYSVSREKKERFSLILESASTNQTSMYLCATMGRAKGEKLFFGSGTQLSVL.